Each of the 18 T cell receptor beta chains below was sequenced from the same sample in a study of T cells in Graves' hyperthyroidism and ophthalmopathy. RNA transcripts yielded amplified TCR beta CDR3 regions. The TCR CDR3 first-round RT-PCR relied on the HTBI primer set. TCRdb re-analysed the multiplex PCR reads in MiXCR, keeping a single row per CDR3 protein. The table includes some 500,000 distinct CDR3 sequences, around a quarter detected once. Sequencing used blood. Receptors originate from a woman in her thirties with Graves' ophthalmopathy.

This clonotype was recorded at least ten times. This sequence joins TRBV6-1 and TRBJ1-5, with D maybe TRBD1 (6 bases). V shed 6 bases and J shed 7 bases, with 13 bases lying between them. CDR1 MNHNS and CDR2 SASEGT come from the germline V gene. The CDR3 has 13 residues. The CDR3 sequence is CASRPGAGQPQHF. In nucleotides, the CDR3 is TGTGCCAGCAGGCCAGGGGCGGGACAGCCCCAGCATTTT.

This clonotype was recorded many times. One end of the junction fails to match germline, which may point to a read error. The chain joins TRBV19 to TRBJ1-2; D remains unclear. Looked up from germline, CDR1 is LNHDA and CDR2 is SQIVND (reference sequence). This CDR3 region has 13 residues. In nucleotides, the CDR3 is TGTGCCGGTAGACCATCAGAATTCTATGGCTACACCTTC. It codes for CAGRPSEFYGYTF.

This clonotype has at least ten counts. The rearrangement uses TRBV11-2 and TRBJ1-2, with D perhaps matching TRBD1 (5 bases). Germline V CDR1 and CDR2: SGHAT, FQNNGV. Trimming removed 5 bases at V and 5 bases at J, with 18 bases between. This CDR3 comprises 15 residues. DNA for the CDR3: TGTGCCAGCAGCGTCCGTCGGACGGGGGGGTATGGCTACACCTTC. Its translation: CASSVRRTGGYGYTF.

This clonotype appeared many times. The gene calls are TRBV14 and TRBJ2-5; no definite D call. Germline V gene lookup returns CDR1 SGHDN and CDR2 FVKESK. There are 13 residues in the CDR3. The V gene lost 3 bases and the J gene lost 2 bases, with 7 bases spanning the gap. The CDR3 reads CASSQWLQETQYF. The CDR3 nucleotides read TGTGCCAGCAGCCAGTGGCTACAAGAGACCCAGTACTTC.

With respect to this clonotype: Being one base from a much bigger clone, this may be a read error. This chain links TRBV27 with TRBJ2-2, with D perhaps matching TRBD1 (6 bases). Germline values: CDR1 MNHEY, CDR2 SMNVEV (reference sequence). Trimming took 8 bases from V and 9 from J, leaving 25 bases between them. There are 16 residues in the CDR3. For the CDR3, the DNA is TGTGCCAGCTCTGAACGCTGGACAGCACTGGCCCGGGAGCTGTTTTTT. This translates into CASSERWTALARELFF.

With regard to this clonotype: With a much larger clone just one base away, this may be a read error. V and J are TRBV5-4 and TRBJ1-2; maybe TRBD1 (5 bases). The germline CDR1 and CDR2 sequences are SGHNT and YYREEE (reference sequence). CDR3 length equals 14 residues. The CDR3 sequence: CASCLDGGTYGYTF. For the CDR3, the DNA is TGTGCCAGCTGCTTGGACGGGGGGACCTATGGCTACACCTTC.

This clonotype was recorded many times. The chain couples TRBV20-1 to TRBJ2-5, with 8 bases matching TRBD2. Germline-derived CDR1 and CDR2 are DFQATT and SNEGSKA (reference sequence). The CDR3 has 14 residues. J gave up 4 bases and V 3 bases, and 7 bases lay outside the gene matches. Here the CDR3 DNA reads TGCAGTGCTAGGCCACTAGCGGCTCGAGAGACCCAGTACTTC. It specifies CSARPLAARETQYF.

This chain uses TRBV6-1 with TRBJ1-1, with unresolved D. The CDR3 contains 15 residues. Germline loops: CDR1 MNHNS, CDR2 SASEGT. V lost 1 base and J lost 6, with 15 bases in between. The CDR3 reads CASSEVGVPSSEAFF. In DNA, the CDR3 is TGTGCCAGCAGTGAAGTTGGAGTCCCGAGCTCTGAAGCTTTCTTT.

In DNA, the CDR3 is TGTGCCATCAGTGGGACAGGGGGCGACGGGGAGCTGTTTTTT. Protein product: CAISGTGGDGELFF. V gene TRBV10-3 combines with J gene TRBJ2-2; 11 bases align to TRBD1. Per germline, CDR1 ENHRY and CDR2 SYGVKD. Losses at the gene ends were 4 bases for V and 7 bases for J; bases not matched to a gene: 2. The CDR3 is made up of 14 amino acids.

This clonotype was counted a few times. This chain uses TRBV19 with TRBJ1-2; D gene uncertain. Between the trimmed V and J ends, which lost 2 bases and 7 bases, there was a span of 14 bases. The CDR3 contains 14 residues. CDR1 is LNHDA and CDR2 is SQIVND in the germline V gene (reference sequence). The CDR3 region is CASSIQESRPGYTF. The CDR3 nucleotides are TGTGCCAGTAGTATACAGGAGAGCAGGCCTGGCTACACCTTC.

The chain recombines TRBV6-4 with TRBJ1-1, with D unresolved. Germline CDR1 reads MRHNA; CDR2 reads SNTAGT. This CDR3 region has 13 residues. The V and J ends lost 6 bases and 3 bases respectively, with 11 bases between them. CDR3 in amino acids: CASSAGWYTEAFF. CDR3 coding DNA: TGTGCCAGCAGCGCAGGATGGTACACTGAAGCTTTCTTT.

V is TRBV7-2 and J is TRBJ2-5, with D maybe TRBD2 (6 bases). This CDR3 spans 14 amino acids. Germline V gene lookup returns CDR1 SGHTA and CDR2 FQGNSA. V was cut by 6 bases and J by 2 bases, with 13 bases left in between. The CDR3 DNA reads TGTGCCAGCAGGCTCCCGGGACTTCAAGAGACCCAGTACTTC. Encoded protein: CASRLPGLQETQYF.

This clonotype was observed many times. The chain couples TRBV5-1 to TRBJ1-3, with D maybe TRBD1 (5 bases). Trimming pared 5 bases from V and 2 bases from J, leaving 14 bases between. Germline-derived CDR1 and CDR2 are SGHRS and YFSETQ. The CDR3 spans 15 residues. The CDR3 region is CASSWGENPGNTIYF. CDR3 DNA: TGCGCCAGCAGTTGGGGGGAGAACCCTGGAAACACCATATATTTT.

The V and J genes are TRBV6-2 or TRBV6-3 and TRBJ1-2, with 11 bases identical to TRBD1. The V and J ends lost 2 bases and 3 bases, in that order; junction bases with no gene match: 2. From germline, CDR1 is MNHEY and CDR2 SVGEGT. CDR3 size: 15 residues. Written as DNA, the CDR3 is TGTGCCAGCAGTTACGGGACAGGGGGTGACTATGGCTACACCTTC. It translates to CASSYGTGGDYGYTF.

V usage is TRBV2 and J usage is TRBJ1-6; a possible D gene is TRBD1 (5 bases). CDR1 is SNHLY and CDR2 is FYNNEI in the germline V gene. CDR3 size: 15 residues. V dropped 2 bases and J dropped 7 bases, with 12 bases sitting between them. The CDR3 region has the DNA TGTGCCAGCAGTGAATTGTGGCAGGGAAATTCACCCCTCCACTTT. Amino acid sequence: CASSELWQGNSPLHF.

V is TRBV6-2 or TRBV6-3 and J is TRBJ2-2; TRBD1 matches 8 bases. This CDR3 comprises 16 residues. Trimming took 5 bases from V and 3 from J; bases not matched to a gene: 8. Per germline, CDR1 MNHEY and CDR2 SVGEGT. In DNA, the CDR3 is TGTGCCAGCAGTAAGCGACAGGGGTCTTACACCGGGGAGCTGTTTTTT. Amino acid sequence: CASSKRQGSYTGELFF.

As regards this clonotype: One end of the junction varies from germline; a read error may be responsible. The chain recombines TRBV4-2 with TRBJ1-5, with D tentatively TRBD1 (6 bases). This CDR3 has 13 amino acids. Germline V gives CDR1 LGHNA, CDR2 YNFKEQ. CDR3 region: CARSPEQGQPQHF. CDR3 sequence (DNA): TGTGCCAGGAGCCCAGAACAGGGACAGCCCCAGCATTTT.

This chain connects TRBV5-1 to TRBJ1-2; no clear D gene. Germline assignment: CDR1 SGHRS and CDR2 YFSETQ. Trimming removed 4 bases at V and 0 bases at J, with 10 bases between. This CDR3 comprises 14 residues. The CDR3 coding sequence is TGCGCCAGCAGCCCGGACGGTGCTAACTATGGCTACACCTTC. Its translation: CASSPDGANYGYTF.